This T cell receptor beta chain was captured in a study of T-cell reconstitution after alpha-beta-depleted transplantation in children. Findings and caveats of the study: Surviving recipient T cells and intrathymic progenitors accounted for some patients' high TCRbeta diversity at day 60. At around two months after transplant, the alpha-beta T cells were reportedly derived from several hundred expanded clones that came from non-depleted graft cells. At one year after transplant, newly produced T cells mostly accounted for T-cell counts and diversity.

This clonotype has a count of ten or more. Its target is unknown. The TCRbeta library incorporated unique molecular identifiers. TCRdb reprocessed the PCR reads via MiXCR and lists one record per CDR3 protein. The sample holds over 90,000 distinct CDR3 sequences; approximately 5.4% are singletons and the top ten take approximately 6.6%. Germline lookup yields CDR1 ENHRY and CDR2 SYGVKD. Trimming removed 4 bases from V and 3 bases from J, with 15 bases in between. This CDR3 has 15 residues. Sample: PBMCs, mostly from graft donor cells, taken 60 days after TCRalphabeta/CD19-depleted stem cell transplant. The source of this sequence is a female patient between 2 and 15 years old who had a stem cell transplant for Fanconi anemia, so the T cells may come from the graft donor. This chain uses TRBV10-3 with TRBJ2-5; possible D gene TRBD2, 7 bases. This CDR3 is CAISGNREGKETQYF. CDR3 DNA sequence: TGTGCCATCAGTGGGAACAGGGAGGGCAAAGAGACCCAGTACTTC.